Each of the 23 T cell receptor beta chains below was sequenced from the same sample in a study of cytomegalovirus exposure and HLA in healthy donors. Use of 60 Vbeta and 13 Jbeta primers characterized the PCR. Data came from immunoSEQ multiplex PCR; TCRdb stores just in-frame clones and leaves some out. Here the sample spans fewer than 140,000 clones, about 70% being singletons. Sequencing was performed on PBMCs. These receptors originate from a woman in her fifties or sixties in good health and CMV-seropositive.

The chain links TRBV6-6 to TRBJ1-2, with D unclear. From germline, CDR1 is MNHNY and CDR2 SVGAGI (reference sequence). V gave up 10 bases and J gave up 1 base, with 16 bases separating them. The CDR3 is 14 amino acids. The CDR3 sequence is CATGSPRLNYGYTF. The CDR3 bases are TGTGCCACCGGGAGTCCGAGACTTAACTATGGCTACACCTTC.

The chain employs TRBV7-9 and TRBJ2-1; 9 nucleotides align to TRBD2. With V trimmed by 0 bases and J by 4 bases, 10 bases remained unmatched. This CDR3 region has 18 residues. Germline CDR1 SEHNR, CDR2 FQNEAQ (reference sequence). CDR3 DNA sequence: TGTGCCAGCAGCTTAGCGGGGCGTAGCGGGGGAGCTTACAATGAGCAGTTCTTC. It encodes CASSLAGRSGGAYNEQFF.

This sequence joins TRBV28 and TRBJ2-7; 9 bases align to TRBD2. The J segment lost 3 bases and the V segment lost 6 bases, leaving 9 bases of the junction unmatched. From germline, CDR1 is MDHEN and CDR2 SYDVKM. The CDR3 spans 15 residues. This CDR3 is CASSPAGGLVYEQYF. The CDR3 DNA reads as TGTGCCAGCAGCCCAGCGGGGGGATTGGTCTACGAGCAGTACTTC.

The V and J genes are TRBV4-2 and TRBJ1-5, with 9 bases lining up with TRBD1. Germline-derived CDR1 and CDR2 are LGHNA and YNFKEQ. The junction had 10 bases not matched to a gene; V was cut back by 1 base and J by 6 bases. The CDR3 runs 17 residues. This chain's CDR3 is CASSQGPGQGLAQPQHF. As DNA, the CDR3 is TGTGCCAGCAGCCAAGGACCGGGACAGGGTTTGGCTCAGCCCCAGCATTTT.

The chain is built from TRBV19 and TRBJ1-3; D might be TRBD1 (5 bases). The germline V gene encodes CDR1 LNHDA and CDR2 SQIVND (reference sequence). This CDR3 has 14 residues. V was clipped by 5 bases and J by 7 bases, with 15 bases between them. DNA of the CDR3: TGTGCCAGTAGTGATGGACAATCCTGGAACACCATATATTTT. Its protein is CASSDGQSWNTIYF.

The chain combines TRBV18 with TRBJ2-7; the D gene is possibly TRBD2 (6 bases). This CDR3 is built from 14 residues. Germline V gene sequence: CDR1 KGHSH, CDR2 LQKENI. Trimming cost V 0 bases and J 5 bases, with 11 bases left between them. The chain's CDR3 is CASSPPYRRDEQYF. The CDR3, as DNA: TGTGCCAGCTCACCACCATACAGGAGGGACGAGCAGTACTTC.

The chain carries TRBV4-3 and TRBJ1-2; tentatively, D is TRBD1 (6 bases). CDR1 and CDR2 (germline): LGHNA, YSLEER. CDR3 length: 15 residues. V was trimmed by 0 bases and J by 4 bases, leaving 12 bases between them. The CDR3 region has the DNA TGCGCCAGCAGCCAAGATCGAACAGGGCCCTATGGCTACACCTTC. It specifies CASSQDRTGPYGYTF.

This chain joins TRBV10-3 and TRBJ2-7; 10 nucleotides match TRBD1. This CDR3 has 14 residues. Germline V gene lookup returns CDR1 ENHRY and CDR2 SYGVKD. The trim removed 10 bases at V and 2 bases at J, leaving 8 bases unmatched. CDR3 region: CATHPGQGTYEQYF. The CDR3, as DNA: TGTGCCACACATCCGGGACAGGGGACCTACGAGCAGTACTTC.

The rearrangement uses TRBV7-6 and TRBJ2-5; 11 bases map to TRBD2. V lost 5 bases to trimming and J lost 2 bases; unmatched junction nucleotides: 13. The germline V gene encodes CDR1 SGHVS and CDR2 FNYEAQ. There are 18 residues in the CDR3. The CDR3 DNA follows: TGTGCCAGCAGCCCCCCCCGAGTAGCGGGGGGGATTCAAGAGACCCAGTACTTC. Translated: CASSPPRVAGGIQETQYF.

The chain uses TRBV5-1 and TRBJ1-2, with 7 bases aligning to TRBD1. J lost 7 bases, V lost 0 bases, and 3 bases had no gene match. Germline CDR1 reads SGHRS; CDR2 reads YFSETQ. This CDR3 has 13 residues. The DNA for the CDR3 is TGCGCCAGCAGCTTGGAAGGGGGCGGTGGCTACACCTTC. This codes for CASSLEGGGGYTF.

V is TRBV9 and J is TRBJ1-2, with a tentative D call TRBD1 (6 bases). Trimming cost V 0 bases and J 8 bases, with 29 bases left between them. CDR1 and CDR2 (germline): SGDLS, YYNGEE. This CDR3 is built from 19 residues. Written as DNA, the CDR3 is TGTGCCAGCAGCGTAGAATTCCCCGGCAGGGGAATTCCCCTTATCGGCTACACCTTC. The encoded protein is CASSVEFPGRGIPLIGYTF.

The genes are TRBV25-1 and TRBJ2-7; TRBD1 matches at 8 bases. The V gene end was trimmed by 1 base and the J gene end by 4 bases; junction bases not matched to a gene: 12. From germline, CDR1 is MGHDK and CDR2 SYGVNS. The CDR3 has 17 residues. CDR3 residues: CASSESGTGMNQYEQYF. The CDR3 coding sequence is TGTGCCAGCAGTGAATCCGGGACAGGCATGAATCAATACGAGCAGTACTTC.

The rearrangement joins TRBV6-1 to TRBJ1-1, with 9 bases aligning to TRBD1. The CDR3 extends over 15 amino acids. Trimming removed 3 bases from V and 3 bases from J; junction bases left unmatched: 5. Per germline, CDR1 MNHNS and CDR2 SASEGT. This CDR3 reads CASSDQQGAYTEAFF. DNA for the CDR3: TGTGCCAGCAGTGATCAACAGGGGGCTTACACTGAAGCTTTCTTT.

The rearrangement joins TRBV28 to TRBJ2-3; D uncertain. V lost 5 bases to trimming and J lost 0 bases, with 6 bases between them. CDR1 MDHEN and CDR2 SYDVKM come from the germline V gene. This CDR3 comprises 13 residues. CDR3: CASSLTSTDTQYF. The CDR3 coding sequence is TGTGCCAGCAGTCTGACTAGCACAGATACGCAGTATTTT.

The chain carries TRBV7-3 and TRBJ2-1, with TRBD1 identical over 10 bases. The V and J ends lost 5 bases and 8 bases, in that order; junction bases with no gene match: 15. This CDR3 contains 17 residues. The germline V gene encodes CDR1 SGHTA and CDR2 FQGTGA. The CDR3 coding sequence is TGTGCCAGCAGCCCCACAGGAACCGGGACAGGGGTCGATGAGCAGTTCTTC. This codes for CASSPTGTGTGVDEQFF.

This chain connects TRBV7-6 to TRBJ2-1; 8 bases map to TRBD1. The CDR3 loop spans 17 amino acids. CDR1 and CDR2 (germline): SGHVS, FNYEAQ. V lost 0 bases to trimming and J lost 4 bases; unmatched junction nucleotides: 8. CDR3 bases: TGTGCCAGCAGCTTAGCGCCGAGACAGGGGTTTTACAATGAGCAGTTCTTC. This codes for CASSLAPRQGFYNEQFF.

This sequence joins TRBV28 and TRBJ1-2; D perhaps matches TRBD1 (6 bases). The germline V and J ends were trimmed by 6 bases and 4 bases, with 9 bases remaining between them. This CDR3 spans 12 amino acids. Germline CDR1 MDHEN, CDR2 SYDVKM. The CDR3 spells CASRTGIYGYTF. The CDR3 nucleotides are TGTGCCAGCAGAACAGGGATCTATGGCTACACCTTC.

The V and J genes are TRBV18 and TRBJ2-7, with TRBD1 matching over 9 bases. The length of the CDR3 is 15 residues. Germline V gene lookup returns CDR1 KGHSH and CDR2 LQKENI. Losses at the gene ends were 1 base for V and 1 base for J; bases not matched to a gene: 2. CDR3 region: CASSPRTGASYEQYF. CDR3 DNA: TGTGCCAGCTCACCACGGACAGGGGCATCCTACGAGCAGTACTTC.

The chain combines TRBV6-5 with TRBJ1-1; TRBD1 matches 9 bases. CDR3 length: 14 residues. The germline V gene encodes CDR1 MNHEY and CDR2 SVGAGI. V lost 7 bases to trimming and J lost 10 bases; unmatched junction nucleotides: 13. The CDR3 loop reads CASISPGDRARAFF. The CDR3, as DNA: TGTGCCAGCATCAGCCCTGGGGACAGGGCAAGAGCTTTCTTT.

In its sample, this clone was seen a few times. DNA of the CDR3: TGTGCCAGCAGTTACTCGAGGCCGGGCGAGGGCTATGGCTACACCTTC. Translating it yields CASSYSRPGEGYGYTF. This sequence joins TRBV6-5 and TRBJ1-2; D is undetermined. V lost 0 bases to trimming and J lost 4 bases, with 15 bases between them. Germline lookup yields CDR1 MNHEY and CDR2 SVGAGI. The CDR3 has 16 residues.

Here the CDR3 reads CASSVVDRGPQHF. The CDR3 bases are TGTGCCAGCAGCGTAGTCGACCGCGGGCCCCAGCATTTT. The V gene is TRBV9, the J gene TRBJ1-5; D call uncertain. Germline assignment: CDR1 SGDLS and CDR2 YYNGEE. V gave up 0 bases and J gave up 9 bases, with 10 bases separating them. The CDR3 loop spans 13 amino acids.

The chain is built from TRBV2 and TRBJ1-2, with TRBD1 matching over 8 bases. The CDR3 is 15 residues long. Germline CDR1 SNHLY, CDR2 FYNNEI. V was clipped by 6 bases and J by 1 base; unmatched bases: 7. The DNA for the CDR3 is TGTGCCAGCAGGGCGGGACAGGATATTAACTATGGCTACACCTTC. Translating gives CASRAGQDINYGYTF. Together with reference TRBV2 and TRBJ1-2, the CDR3 gives the full variable domain: EPEVTQTPSHQVTQMGQEVILRCVPISNHLYFYWYRQILGQKVEFLVSFYNNEISEKSEIFDDQFSVERPDGSNFTLKIRSTKLEDSAMYFCASRAGQDINYGYTFGSGTRLTVV.

This clone has just one count. This chain joins TRBV6-5 and TRBJ1-5; D is possibly TRBD1 (6 bases). The germline V gene has CDR1 MNHEY and CDR2 SVGAGI. This CDR3 spans 14 amino acids. Trimming took 5 bases from V and 9 from J, leaving 17 bases between them. CDR3 amino acids: CASSRTVISWPQHF. The CDR3 DNA reads as TGTGCCAGCAGTCGGACAGTAATAAGTTGGCCCCAGCATTTT.